What follows are 10 T cell receptor beta chains derived from one specimen sequenced in a study of siplizumab effects on memory and regulatory T cells. The repertoire was sequenced with immunoSEQ multiplex PCR; TCRdb's copy has only in-frame clones and lacks some. The profile shows tens of thousands of clones, less than 85% of them singletons. Sequenced: memory CD4+ T cells sorted from blood. The receptor source for this set is a human donor in good health.

The chain is built from TRBV6-4 and TRBJ2-3; D gene ambiguous. Looked up from germline, CDR1 is MRHNA and CDR2 is SNTAGT. The CDR3 has 16 amino acids. V lost 0 bases and J 1 base, leaving 11 bases between the germline ends. CDR3 coding DNA: TGTGCCAGCAGTGACTCCCTAGGGCCGGGCACAGATACGCAGTATTTT. It codes for CASSDSLGPGTDTQYF.

This clone was observed a single time. This rearrangement joins TRBV6-6 to TRBJ2-3; D ambiguous. This CDR3 region has 12 residues. CDR1 and CDR2 from the germline V gene are MNHNY and SVGAGI (reference sequence). The V end lost 7 bases, the J end lost 8 bases, and 13 bases lay between the germline ends. CDR3 DNA: TGTGCCAGCACCCCGGGCGCCGGTACGCAGTATTTT. This translates into CASTPGAGTQYF.

This clone was seen a handful of times. The V and J genes are TRBV5-4 and TRBJ2-1; possibly TRBD1 for D (5 bases). Germline CDR1 SGHNT, CDR2 YYREEE (reference sequence). With 0 bases removed from V and 8 bases from J, the gap between germline ends came to 15 bases. The CDR3 is 15 amino acids. CDR3 loop: CASSLAVGPGHEQFF. The CDR3 nucleotides read TGTGCCAGCAGCTTGGCTGTGGGGCCTGGTCATGAGCAGTTCTTC.

V gene TRBV7-2 combines with J gene TRBJ2-5; unclear D gene. The CDR3 is made up of 13 amino acids. Germline V lookup: CDR1 SGHTA, CDR2 FQGNSA. The V and J ends lost 2 bases and 0 bases respectively, with 4 bases between them. CDR3 sequence: CASSLTYQETQYF. The CDR3 DNA is TGTGCCAGCAGCTTAACGTACCAAGAGACCCAGTACTTC.

The V call is TRBV11-3, the J call TRBJ2-2; 9 nucleotides align to TRBD2. Germline V gene lookup returns CDR1 SGHNT and CDR2 YENEEA. The CDR3 consists of 15 residues. V gave up 1 base and J gave up 4 bases; unmatched junction bases: 1. CDR3 nucleotide sequence: TGTGCCAGCAGCTTAGGACTAGCGGCCACCGGGGAGCTGTTTTTT. As protein: CASSLGLAATGELFF.

This clone has just one count. The V and J genes are TRBV7-9 and TRBJ1-5, with D uncertain. The CDR3 totals 16 residues. V lost 3 bases to trimming and J lost 2 bases, with 14 bases between them. Per the germline V gene, CDR1 is SEHNR and CDR2 is FQNEAQ (reference sequence). The CDR3, as DNA: TGTGCCAGCAGCTTCGGAGGGCCGAGGGGCAATCAGCCCCAGCATTTT. This codes for CASSFGGPRGNQPQHF. Looking up the rest from reference TRBV7-9 and TRBJ1-5 gives the full variable domain: DTGVSQNPRHKITKRGQNVTFRCDPISEHNRLYWYRQTLGQGPEFLTYFQNEAQLEKSRLLSDRFSAERPKGSFSTLEIQRTEQGDSAMYLCASSFGGPRGNQPQHFGDGTRLSIL.

CDR3 sequence: CASGSGTSNYGYTF. The DNA for the CDR3 is TGCGCCAGCGGATCCGGGACTTCTAACTATGGCTACACCTTC. The chain carries TRBV5-1 and TRBJ1-2, with D maybe TRBD1 (5 bases). The length of the CDR3 is 14 residues. CDR1 SGHRS and CDR2 YFSETQ come from the germline V gene. V lost 7 bases and J lost 0, with 13 bases in between.

The genes are TRBV2 and TRBJ2-3, with TRBD2 identical over 10 bases. Trimming took 6 bases from V and 6 from J; bases not matched to a gene: 9. The germline gives CDR1 SNHLY, CDR2 FYNNEI. CDR3 length: 15 amino acids. This CDR3 reads CASSAAGGNRDTQYF. The CDR3 DNA reads TGTGCCAGCAGCGCAGCGGGGGGGAATCGGGATACGCAGTATTTT.

The genes are TRBV2 and TRBJ1-5; TRBD1 is a possible D gene (5 bases). The ends were cut back, 6 bases at V and 2 bases at J, with 14 bases in the middle. The CDR3 contains 15 residues. Per germline, CDR1 SNHLY and CDR2 FYNNEI. The CDR3 loop is CASSSDQGGNQPQHF. CDR3 DNA sequence: TGTGCCAGCAGCTCCGACCAAGGGGGCAATCAGCCCCAGCATTTT.

This sequence joins TRBV4-1 and TRBJ1-1; 10 bases fit TRBD1. V was pared by 4 bases and J by 0 bases, with 8 bases of the junction left unmatched. Germline V gene data show CDR1 as MGHRA and CDR2 as YSYEKL. The CDR3 contains 17 residues. CDR3 protein: CASSLDRGQSMNTEAFF. As DNA, the CDR3 is TGCGCCAGCAGCCTCGACAGGGGGCAGAGTATGAACACTGAAGCTTTCTTT.